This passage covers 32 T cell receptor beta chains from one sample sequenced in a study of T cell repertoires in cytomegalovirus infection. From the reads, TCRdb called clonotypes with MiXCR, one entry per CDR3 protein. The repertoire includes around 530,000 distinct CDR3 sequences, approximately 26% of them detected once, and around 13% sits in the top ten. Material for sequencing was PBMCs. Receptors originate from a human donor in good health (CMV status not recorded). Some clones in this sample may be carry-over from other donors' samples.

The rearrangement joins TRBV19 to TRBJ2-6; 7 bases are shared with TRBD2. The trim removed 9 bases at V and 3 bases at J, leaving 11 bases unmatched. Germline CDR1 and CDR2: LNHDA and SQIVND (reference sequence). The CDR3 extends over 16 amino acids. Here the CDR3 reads CASATGGRGGANVLTF. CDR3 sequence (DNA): TGTGCCAGCGCAACAGGAGGGAGGGGTGGGGCCAACGTCCTGACTTTC.

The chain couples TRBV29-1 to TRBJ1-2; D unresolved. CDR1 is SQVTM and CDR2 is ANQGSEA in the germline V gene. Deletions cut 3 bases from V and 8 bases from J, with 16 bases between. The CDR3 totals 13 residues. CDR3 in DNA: TGCAGCGTTGATATTTACGGTCCTGGCGGCTACACCTTC. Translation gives CSVDIYGPGGYTF.

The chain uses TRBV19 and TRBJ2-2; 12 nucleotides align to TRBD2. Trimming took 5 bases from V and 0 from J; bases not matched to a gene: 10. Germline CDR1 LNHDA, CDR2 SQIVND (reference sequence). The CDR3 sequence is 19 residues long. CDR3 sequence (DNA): TGTGCCAGTAGTTGGCTAGCGGGAGGGAAATCTGCGAACACCGGGGAGCTGTTTTTT. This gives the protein CASSWLAGGKSANTGELFF.

CDR3 DNA: TGTGCCAGTAGCCCGACCGGGCCCGGTGAAGGTGAGCAGTTCTTC. Residues: CASSPTGPGEGEQFF. This sequence joins TRBV19 and TRBJ2-1; D is unclear. This CDR3 contains 15 residues. The ends were cut back, 6 bases at V and 9 bases at J, with 21 bases in the middle. Germline V CDR1 and CDR2: LNHDA, SQIVND (reference sequence).

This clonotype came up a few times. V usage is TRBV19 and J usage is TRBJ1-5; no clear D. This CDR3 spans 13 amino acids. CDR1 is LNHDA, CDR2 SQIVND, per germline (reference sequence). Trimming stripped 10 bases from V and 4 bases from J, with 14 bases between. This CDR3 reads CATQEVGNQPQHF. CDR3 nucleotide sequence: TGTGCCACCCAAGAAGTCGGGAATCAGCCCCAGCATTTT.

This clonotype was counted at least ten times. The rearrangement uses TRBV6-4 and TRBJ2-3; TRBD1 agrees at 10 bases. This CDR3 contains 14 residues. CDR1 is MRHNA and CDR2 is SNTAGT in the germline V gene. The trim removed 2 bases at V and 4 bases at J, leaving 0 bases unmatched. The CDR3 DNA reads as TGTGCCAGCAGTGACGGACAGGGGGCAGATACGCAGTATTTT. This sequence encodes CASSDGQGADTQYF.

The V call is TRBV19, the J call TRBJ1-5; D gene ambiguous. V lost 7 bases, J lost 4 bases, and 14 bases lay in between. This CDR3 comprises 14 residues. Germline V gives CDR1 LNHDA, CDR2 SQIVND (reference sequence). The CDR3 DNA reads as TGTGCCAGTACCTTGCGGGGTTCAAATCAGCCCCAGCATTTT. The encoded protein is CASTLRGSNQPQHF.

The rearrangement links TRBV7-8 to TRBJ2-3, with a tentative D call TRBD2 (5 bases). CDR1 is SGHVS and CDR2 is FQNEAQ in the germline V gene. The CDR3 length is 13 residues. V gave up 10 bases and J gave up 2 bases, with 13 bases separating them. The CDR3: CATLSGTTDTQYF. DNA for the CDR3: TGTGCCACCCTCAGCGGAACCACAGATACGCAGTATTTT.

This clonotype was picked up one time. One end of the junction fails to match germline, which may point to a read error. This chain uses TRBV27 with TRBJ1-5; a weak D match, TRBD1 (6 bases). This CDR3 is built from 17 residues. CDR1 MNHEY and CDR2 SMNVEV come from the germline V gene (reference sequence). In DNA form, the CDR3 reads TGTGCCAGCAGTTCGCGAAAACAGGGAATTAACAATCAGCCCAAGCATTTT. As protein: CASSSRKQGINNQPKHF.

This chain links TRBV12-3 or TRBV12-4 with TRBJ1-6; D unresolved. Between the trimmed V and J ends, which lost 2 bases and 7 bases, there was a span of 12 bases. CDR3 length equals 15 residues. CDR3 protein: CASSLQPRRNSPLHF. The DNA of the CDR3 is TGTGCCAGCAGTTTACAGCCCCGCCGGAATTCACCCCTCCACTTT.

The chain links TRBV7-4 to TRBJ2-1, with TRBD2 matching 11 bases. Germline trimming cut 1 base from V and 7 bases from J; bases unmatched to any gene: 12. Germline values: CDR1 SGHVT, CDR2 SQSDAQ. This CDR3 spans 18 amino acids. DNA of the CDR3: TGTGCCAGCAGCTTAGTACTAGCGGGAGCCCCCCTAATGAATGAGCAGTTCTTC. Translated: CASSLVLAGAPLMNEQFF.

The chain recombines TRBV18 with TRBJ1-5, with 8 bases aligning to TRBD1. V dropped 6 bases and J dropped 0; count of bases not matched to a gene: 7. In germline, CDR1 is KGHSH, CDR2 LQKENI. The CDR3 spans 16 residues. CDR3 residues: CASSPPGQASNQPQHF. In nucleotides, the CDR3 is TGTGCCAGCTCGCCGCCGGGACAGGCTAGCAATCAGCCCCAGCATTTT.

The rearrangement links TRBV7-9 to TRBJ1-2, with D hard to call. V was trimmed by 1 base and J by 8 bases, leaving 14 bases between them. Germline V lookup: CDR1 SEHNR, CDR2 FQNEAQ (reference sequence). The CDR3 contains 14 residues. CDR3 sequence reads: CASSLDGRLQGYTF. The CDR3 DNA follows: TGTGCCAGCAGCTTAGATGGCAGGCTTCAGGGCTACACCTTC.

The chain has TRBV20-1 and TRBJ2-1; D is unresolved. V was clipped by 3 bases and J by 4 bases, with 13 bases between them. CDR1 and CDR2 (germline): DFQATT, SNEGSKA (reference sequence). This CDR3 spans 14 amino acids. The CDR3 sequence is CSASEPGRYNEQFF. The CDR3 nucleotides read TGCAGTGCTAGTGAACCTGGACGGTACAATGAGCAGTTCTTC.

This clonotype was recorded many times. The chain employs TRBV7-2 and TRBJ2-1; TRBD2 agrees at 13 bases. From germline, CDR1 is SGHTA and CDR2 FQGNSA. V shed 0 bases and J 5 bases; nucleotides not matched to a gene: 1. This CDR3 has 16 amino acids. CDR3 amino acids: CASSLAGTSGNNEQFF. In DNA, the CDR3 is TGTGCCAGCAGCTTAGCGGGGACTAGCGGGAACAATGAGCAGTTCTTC.

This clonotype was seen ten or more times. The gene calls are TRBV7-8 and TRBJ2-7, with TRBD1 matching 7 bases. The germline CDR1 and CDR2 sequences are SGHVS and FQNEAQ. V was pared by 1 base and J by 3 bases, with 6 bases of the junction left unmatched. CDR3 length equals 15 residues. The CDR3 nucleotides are TGTGCCAGCAGCTTAGGAGGGACAGCGTTCTACGAGCAGTACGTC. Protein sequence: CASSLGGTAFYEQYV.

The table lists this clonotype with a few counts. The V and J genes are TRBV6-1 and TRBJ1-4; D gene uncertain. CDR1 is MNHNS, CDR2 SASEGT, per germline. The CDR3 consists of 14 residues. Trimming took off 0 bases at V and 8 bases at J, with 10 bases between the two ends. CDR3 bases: TGTGCCAGCAGTGAAGCGGTTAGCGTCGAAAAACTGTTTTTT. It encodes CASSEAVSVEKLFF.

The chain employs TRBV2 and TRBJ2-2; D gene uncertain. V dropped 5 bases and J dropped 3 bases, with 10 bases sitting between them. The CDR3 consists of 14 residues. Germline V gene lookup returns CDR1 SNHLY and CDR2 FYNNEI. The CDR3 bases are TGTGCCAGCAGTCGGCTAAGTGACACCGGGGAGCTGTTTTTT. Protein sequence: CASSRLSDTGELFF.

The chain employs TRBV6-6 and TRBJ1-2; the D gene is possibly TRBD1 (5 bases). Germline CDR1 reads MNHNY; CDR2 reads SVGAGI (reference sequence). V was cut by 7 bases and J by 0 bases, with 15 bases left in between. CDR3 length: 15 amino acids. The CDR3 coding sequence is TGTGCCAGCACCCGGGACGTCGGATCTAACTATGGCTACACCTTC. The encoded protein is CASTRDVGSNYGYTF.

This CDR3 reads CASRLRASRASQPQHF. CDR3 bases: TGTGCCAGCAGACTGAGGGCTTCCAGGGCGAGTCAGCCCCAGCATTTT. The chain uses TRBV27 and TRBJ1-5, with a possible D match to TRBD1 (5 bases). The germline V and J ends were trimmed by 6 bases and 6 bases, with 21 bases remaining between them. Germline V lookup: CDR1 MNHEY, CDR2 SMNVEV (reference sequence). The CDR3 covers 16 residues.

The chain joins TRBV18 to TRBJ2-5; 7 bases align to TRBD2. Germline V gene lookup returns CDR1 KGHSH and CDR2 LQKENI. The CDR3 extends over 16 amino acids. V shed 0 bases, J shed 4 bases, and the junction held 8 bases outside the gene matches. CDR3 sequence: CASSPPNSGRTETQYF. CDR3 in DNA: TGTGCCAGCTCACCACCGAATAGCGGGCGAACAGAGACCCAGTACTTC.

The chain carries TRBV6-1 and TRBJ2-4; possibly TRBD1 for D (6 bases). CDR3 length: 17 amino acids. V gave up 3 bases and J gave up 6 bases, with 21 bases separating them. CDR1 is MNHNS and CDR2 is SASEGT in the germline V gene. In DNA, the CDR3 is TGTGCCAGCAGTGACCGCCAGGGGATGCCGCCAGGAAACATTCAGTACTTC. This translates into CASSDRQGMPPGNIQYF.

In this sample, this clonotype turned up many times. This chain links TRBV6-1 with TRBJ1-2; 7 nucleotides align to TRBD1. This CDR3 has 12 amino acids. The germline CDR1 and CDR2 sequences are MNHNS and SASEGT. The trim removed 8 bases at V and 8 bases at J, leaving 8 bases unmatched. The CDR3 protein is CASLRGGEGYTF. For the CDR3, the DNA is TGTGCCAGCCTCAGGGGGGGAGAAGGCTACACCTTC.

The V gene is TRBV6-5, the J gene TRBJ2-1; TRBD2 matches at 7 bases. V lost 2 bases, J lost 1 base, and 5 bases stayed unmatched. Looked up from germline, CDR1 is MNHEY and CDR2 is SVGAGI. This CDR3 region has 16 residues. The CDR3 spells CASSYVSSGSYNEQFF. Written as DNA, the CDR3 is TGTGCCAGCAGTTACGTCAGTAGCGGGTCCTACAATGAGCAGTTCTTC.

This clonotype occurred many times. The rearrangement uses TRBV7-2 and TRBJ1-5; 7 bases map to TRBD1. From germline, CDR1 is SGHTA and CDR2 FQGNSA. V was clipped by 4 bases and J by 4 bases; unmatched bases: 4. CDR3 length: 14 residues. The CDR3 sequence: CASSSTGRNQPQHF. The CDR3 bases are TGTGCCAGCAGCTCGACAGGGAGAAATCAGCCCCAGCATTTT.

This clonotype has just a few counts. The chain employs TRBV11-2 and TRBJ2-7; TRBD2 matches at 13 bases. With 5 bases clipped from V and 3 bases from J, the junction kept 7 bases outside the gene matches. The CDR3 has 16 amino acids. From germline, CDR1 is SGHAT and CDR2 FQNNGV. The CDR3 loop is CASSAPGLAGIYEQYV. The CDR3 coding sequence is TGTGCCAGCAGCGCTCCGGGACTAGCGGGAATCTACGAGCAGTACGTC.

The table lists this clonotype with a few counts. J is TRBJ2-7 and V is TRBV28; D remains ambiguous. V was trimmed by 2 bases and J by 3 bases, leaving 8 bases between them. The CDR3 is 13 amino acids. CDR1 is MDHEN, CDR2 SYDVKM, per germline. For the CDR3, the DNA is TGTGCCAGCAGTTTAGTTGGTGTCTACGAGCAGTACTTC. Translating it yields CASSLVGVYEQYF.

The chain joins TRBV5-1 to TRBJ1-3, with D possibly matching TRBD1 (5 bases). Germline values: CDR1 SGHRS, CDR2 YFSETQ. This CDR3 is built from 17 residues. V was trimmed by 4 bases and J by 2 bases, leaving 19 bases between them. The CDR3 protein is CASSITTAADAGNTIYF. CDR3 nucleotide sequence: TGCGCCAGCAGCATTACGACAGCCGCAGACGCTGGAAACACCATATATTTT.

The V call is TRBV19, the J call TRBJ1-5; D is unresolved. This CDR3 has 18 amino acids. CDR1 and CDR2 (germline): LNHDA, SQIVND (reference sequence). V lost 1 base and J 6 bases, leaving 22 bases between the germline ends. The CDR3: CASSIARGQAGLGQPQHF. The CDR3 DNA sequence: TGTGCCAGTAGTATAGCAAGAGGGCAGGCCGGCCTGGGTCAGCCCCAGCATTTT.

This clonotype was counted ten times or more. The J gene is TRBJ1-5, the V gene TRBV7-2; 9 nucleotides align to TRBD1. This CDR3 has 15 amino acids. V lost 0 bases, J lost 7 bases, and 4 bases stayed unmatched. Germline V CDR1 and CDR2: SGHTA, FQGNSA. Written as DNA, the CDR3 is TGTGCCAGCAGCTTAGCCGGGACAGGGATCCAGCCCCAGCATTTT. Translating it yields CASSLAGTGIQPQHF.

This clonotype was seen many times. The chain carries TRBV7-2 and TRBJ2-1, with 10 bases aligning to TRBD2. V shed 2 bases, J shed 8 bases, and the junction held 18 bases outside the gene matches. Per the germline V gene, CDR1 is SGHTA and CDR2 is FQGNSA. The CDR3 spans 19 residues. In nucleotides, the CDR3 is TGTGCCAGCAGCTTATCTATAAGCGGGAGGGCGATTAGTATCGATGAGCAGTTCTTC. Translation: CASSLSISGRAISIDEQFF.

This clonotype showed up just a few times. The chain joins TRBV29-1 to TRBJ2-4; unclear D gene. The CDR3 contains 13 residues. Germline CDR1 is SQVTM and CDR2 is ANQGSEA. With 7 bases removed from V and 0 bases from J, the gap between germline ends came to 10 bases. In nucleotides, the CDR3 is TGCAGCGCCACCGGGTTAGCCAAAAACATTCAGTACTTC. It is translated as CSATGLAKNIQYF.